This T cell receptor beta chain was obtained from a study of T-cell memory formation after mild COVID-19. Study in general: The two donors had largely donor-specific TCR clusters.

Study-wide findings and caveats: Largely, contracting CD4+ clones fell within CM and EM, and contracting CD8+ clones within EMRA.

TCRdb analysed the 5' RACE reads with MiXCR anew, one entry per CDR3 protein. The table records 500,000 to 550,000 distinct CDR3 sequences, roughly 20% of them present only once. The CDR3 has 14 amino acids. Germline V gives CDR1 KGHSH, CDR2 LQKENI. V was trimmed by 1 base and J by 4 bases, leaving 10 bases between them. This clonotype was detected a few times. Its antigen is as yet unknown. The receptor was isolated from an adult woman who had mild COVID-19 (a few samples of this study predate the infection). Cell type and time point are not known. Sequencing was done on a sample of PBMCs or a T cell subset sorted from them (not recorded which). The chain combines TRBV18 with TRBJ1-2; maybe TRBD1 (5 bases). Here the CDR3 reads CASSPQDSRYGYTF. The CDR3, as DNA: TGTGCCAGCTCACCACAAGACAGCCGCTATGGCTACACCTTC.